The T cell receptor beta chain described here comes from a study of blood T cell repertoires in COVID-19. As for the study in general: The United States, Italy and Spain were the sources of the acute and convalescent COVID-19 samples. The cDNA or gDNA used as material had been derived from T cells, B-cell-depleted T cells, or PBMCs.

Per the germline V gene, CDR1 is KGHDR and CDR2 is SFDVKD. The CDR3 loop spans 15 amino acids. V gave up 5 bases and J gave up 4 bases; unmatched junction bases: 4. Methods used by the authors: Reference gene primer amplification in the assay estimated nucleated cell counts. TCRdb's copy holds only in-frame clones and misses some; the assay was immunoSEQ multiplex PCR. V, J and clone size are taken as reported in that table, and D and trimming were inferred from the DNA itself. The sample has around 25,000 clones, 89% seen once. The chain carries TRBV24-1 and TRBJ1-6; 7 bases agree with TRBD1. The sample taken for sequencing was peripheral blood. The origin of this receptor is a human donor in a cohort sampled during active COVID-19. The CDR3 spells CATSGQGLYNSPLHF. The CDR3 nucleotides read TGTGCCACCAGTGGACAGGGTTTGTATAATTCACCCCTCCACTTT.